This T cell receptor (beta chain) was recorded in a study of control samples from healthy donors and cancer patients. Method: immunoSEQ multiplex PCR; TCRdb's copy keeps in-frame clones and lacks some. The data show around 6,000 clones, around 72% seen once. The origin of this receptor is a male donor with melanoma. Sample: formalin-fixed, paraffin-embedded tissue.

In nucleotides, the CDR3 is TGTGCCAGCAGCTTAGATCTCGGACTAGCGGGAGGGACGAACGGGGAGCTGTTTTTT. Protein: CASSLDLGLAGGTNGELFF. V and J are TRBV11-3 and TRBJ2-2, with 15 bases lining up with TRBD2. Germline assignment: CDR1 SGHNT and CDR2 YENEEA. Unmatched junction bases numbered 9, after V lost 0 bases and J lost 7 bases. The CDR3 length is 19 residues.